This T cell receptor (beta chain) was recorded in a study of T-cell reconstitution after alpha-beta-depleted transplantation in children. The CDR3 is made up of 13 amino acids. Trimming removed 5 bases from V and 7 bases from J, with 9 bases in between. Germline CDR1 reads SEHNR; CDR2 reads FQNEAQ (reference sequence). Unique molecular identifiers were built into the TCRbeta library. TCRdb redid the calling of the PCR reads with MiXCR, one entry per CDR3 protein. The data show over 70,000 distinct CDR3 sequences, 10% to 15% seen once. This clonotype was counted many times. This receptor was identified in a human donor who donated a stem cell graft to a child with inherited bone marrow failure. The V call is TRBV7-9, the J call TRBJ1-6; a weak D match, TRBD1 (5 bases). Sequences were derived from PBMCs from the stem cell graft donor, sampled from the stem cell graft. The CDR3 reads CASSPTGNSPLHF. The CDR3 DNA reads TGTGCCAGCAGCCCAACAGGAAATTCACCCCTCCACTTT.